This TCR beta chain was found in a study of blood T cells in healthy people across ages. Whole-study findings and limits: Researchers judged that diversity estimates from one million T cells fell short of true values. Bulk PBMC profiling left naive and antigen-experienced comparisons inconclusive.

A J-beta primer mix and a sample-barcoded 5' primer were used in a second PCR of roughly 7 to 12 cycles. TCRdb re-analysed the 5' RACE reads in MiXCR, keeping a single row per CDR3 protein. The data show about 600,000 distinct CDR3 sequences, 40% to 55% seen once. This clonotype was observed a single time. What it binds is unknown. CDR3 length: 16 residues. V dropped 3 bases and J dropped 0; count of bases not matched to a gene: 6. The sample was blood. The chain carries TRBV12-3 or TRBV12-4 and TRBJ2-7; 9 bases agree with TRBD1. The TCR originated in a man older than 75 in good health. The chain's CDR3 is CASSFPDRGFSYEQYF. The CDR3 nucleotides are TGTGCCAGCAGTTTTCCCGACAGGGGGTTCTCCTACGAGCAGTACTTC.